The rows below give T cell receptor beta chains drawn from one sample of a study of response to subunit inactivated influenza vaccine. Via MiXCR, TCRdb re-called the RT-PCR reads, giving one row per CDR3 protein. The table shows around 750,000 distinct CDR3 sequences, with about 20% occurring only once. Material: PBMCs from blood, obtained around 5 days after vaccination. Receptors originate from a middle-aged man who received an inactivated influenza vaccine. Each CDR3 is given with its conserved first and last residue. A D gene is named only where the DNA matches it firmly. Size values are once, few and many counts, or a class for expanded clones, and some rows have none.

>TRBJ1-1|TRBV20-1|NA|NA
CSATRAVPRTEAFF
TGCAGTGCTACAAGGGCCGTGCCGAGGACTGAAGCTTTCTTT
>TRBJ1-3|TRBV5-5|NA|few
CASSPSWSRASGNTIYF
TGTGCCAGCAGCCCCTCCTGGTCCAGGGCGAGCGGAAACACCATATATTTT
>TRBJ2-3|TRBV20-1|TRBD2|NA
CSASKAGGFTDTQYF
TGCAGTGCTAGTAAGGCGGGAGGTTTCACAGATACGCAGTATTTT
>TRBJ1-2|TRBV4-3|TRBD1|many
CASSQDRGGGYTF
TGCGCCAGCAGCCAAGACAGGGGGGGAGGCTACACCTTC
>TRBJ2-5|TRBV7-2|TRBD1|few
CASRSGTGGAETQYF
TGTGCCAGCAGATCCGGGACAGGGGGCGCGGAGACCCAGTACTTC
>TRBJ2-1|TRBV29-1|TRBD1|NA
CSAGTGSYEQFF
TGCAGCGCTGGGACAGGGTCCTATGAGCAGTTCTTC
>TRBJ2-3|TRBV7-2|NA|NA
CASSPEGLSDTQYF
TGTGCCAGCAGCCCTGAGGGGCTATCGGATACGCAGTATTTT
>TRBJ2-3|TRBV5-1|TRBD1|NA
CASSLGEFGGTGMYDTQYF
TGCGCCAGCAGCTTGGGCGAGTTCGGTGGGACAGGGATGTATGATACGCAGTATTTT
>TRBJ2-3|TRBV7-9|NA|NA
CASSVNRQADTQYF
TGTGCCAGCAGCGTGAATCGACAGGCAGATACGCAGTATTTT
>TRBJ2-5|TRBV5-1|TRBD2|few
CASRRGRSGWKTQYF
TGCGCCAGCAGGCGGGGGAGGTCCGGTTGGAAGACCCAGTACTTC
>TRBJ2-1|TRBV29-1|NA|NA
CSVYEGFDEQFF
TGCAGCGTTTATGAGGGATTCGATGAGCAGTTCTTC
>TRBJ2-1|TRBV5-4|TRBD1|NA
CASSAGQGVGNEQFF
TGTGCCAGCAGCGCAGGACAGGGAGTTGGGAATGAGCAGTTCTTC
>TRBJ1-1|TRBV3-1|NA|NA
CASSQVSNTEAFF
TGTGCCAGCAGCCAGGTTTCGAACACTGAAGCTTTCTTT
>TRBJ2-3|TRBV6-2/TRBV6-3|NA|few
CASSYLPLKAGNTDTQYF
TGTGCCAGCAGTTACCTGCCACTAAAGGCGGGGAACACAGATACGCAGTATTTT
>TRBJ1-4|TRBV12-3/TRBV12-4|TRBD1|NA
CASSSEQGAPSLGTEKLFF
TGTGCCAGCAGTTCCGAACAGGGGGCCCCGTCATTGGGGACTGAAAAACTGTTTTTT
>TRBJ2-7|TRBV4-3|NA|few
CASSQDRWAAYEQYF
TGCGCCAGCAGCCAAGATCGGTGGGCAGCCTACGAGCAGTACTTC
>TRBJ1-1|TRBV12-3/TRBV12-4|TRBD1|few
CASSLAEGQVTFF
TGTGCCAGCAGTTTAGCGGAGGGACAGGTTACTTTCTTT
>TRBJ2-7|TRBV4-1|NA|NA
CASSPTAGHYEQYF
TGCGCCAGCAGCCCGACAGCTGGTCACTACGAGCAGTACTTC
>TRBJ2-3|TRBV12-3/TRBV12-4|TRBD2|many
CASSFGGRTDTQYF
TGTGCCAGCAGTTTCGGGGGGAGGACAGATACGCAGTATTTT
>TRBJ2-1|TRBV6-5|NA|NA
CASSFLTGTDNEQFF
TGTGCCAGCAGTTTCTTAACCGGGACCGACAATGAGCAGTTCTTC
>TRBJ1-1|TRBV12-3/TRBV12-4|NA|few
CASSFGGITEAFF
TGTGCCAGCAGTTTTGGAGGAATCACTGAAGCTTTCTTT
>TRBJ2-3|TRBV12-3/TRBV12-4|NA|NA
CAICLARGGLRIGTDTQYF
TGTGCCATCTGTTTAGCGCGTGGGGGTCTTCGGATAGGAACAGATACGCAGTATTTT
>TRBJ1-1|TRBV4-2|NA|NA
CASSQDLRENTEAFF
TGTGCCAGCAGCCAAGATTTGCGAGAGAACACTGAAGCTTTCTTT
>TRBJ2-1|TRBV2|TRBD2|NA
CASSELAGVAPFF
TGTGCCAGCAGTGAACTAGCGGGGGTGGCGCCGTTCTTC
>TRBJ2-1|TRBV5-1|NA|few
CASSLLGFDEQFF
TGCGCCAGCAGCTTGCTTGGGTTCGATGAGCAGTTCTTC
>TRBJ2-2|TRBV6-1|NA|few
CASSSGQSIAGELFF
TGTGCCAGCTCTTCCGGACAATCTATCGCCGGGGAGCTGTTTTTT
>TRBJ2-1|TRBV4-3|NA|few
CASSQGQGGLSYNEQFF
TGCGCCAGCAGCCAAGGACAGGGAGGCCTCTCCTACAATGAGCAGTTCTTC
>TRBJ2-1|TRBV5-1|TRBD2|NA
CASSEGLARTYNEQFF
TGCGCCAGCAGCGAGGGACTAGCGAGAACCTACAATGAGCAGTTCTTC
>TRBJ1-2|TRBV6-2/TRBV6-3|NA|few
CASSYDGNYGYTF
TGTGCCAGCAGTTACGACGGTAACTATGGCTACACCTTC
>TRBJ1-6|TRBV4-2|NA|NA
CASSHRGGDSPLHF
TGTGCCAGCAGCCATCGGGGGGGTGATTCACCCCTCCACTTT
>TRBJ2-3|TRBV20-1|TRBD2|few
CSATATSGTVDTQYF
TGCAGTGCTACAGCGACTAGCGGGACGGTCGATACGCAGTATTTT
>TRBJ1-4|TRBV9|NA|NA
CASSVEGRVNEKLFF
TGTGCCAGCAGCGTAGAGGGCAGGGTGAATGAAAAACTGTTTTTT
>TRBJ2-3|TRBV7-9|NA|NA
CASSPSTGALYF
TGTGCCAGCAGCCCCTCGACAGGAGCCCTGTATTTT
>TRBJ1-2|TRBV20-1|NA|few
CSATGTSYGYTF
TGCAGTGCTACCGGGACGTCGTATGGCTACACCTTC
>TRBJ2-5|TRBV15|NA|NA
CATSRAGREATQYF
TGTGCCACCAGCAGAGCGGGCAGGGAAGCGACCCAGTACTTC
>TRBJ2-1|TRBV5-6|NA|few
CASSLSLNEQFF
TGTGCCAGCAGCTTGAGTCTCAATGAGCAGTTCTTC
>TRBJ2-7|TRBV10-3|NA|NA
CAHPQNGFYEQYF
TGTGCCCATCCACAGAACGGGTTCTACGAGCAGTACTTC
>TRBJ2-1|TRBV12-3/TRBV12-4|NA|few
CASSFEGRAGEQFF
TGTGCCAGCAGTTTTGAGGGCAGGGCGGGTGAGCAGTTCTTC
>TRBJ2-7|TRBV4-2|NA|many
CASSQDYSWHYEQYF
TGTGCCAGCAGCCAAGACTACTCTTGGCACTACGAGCAGTACTTC